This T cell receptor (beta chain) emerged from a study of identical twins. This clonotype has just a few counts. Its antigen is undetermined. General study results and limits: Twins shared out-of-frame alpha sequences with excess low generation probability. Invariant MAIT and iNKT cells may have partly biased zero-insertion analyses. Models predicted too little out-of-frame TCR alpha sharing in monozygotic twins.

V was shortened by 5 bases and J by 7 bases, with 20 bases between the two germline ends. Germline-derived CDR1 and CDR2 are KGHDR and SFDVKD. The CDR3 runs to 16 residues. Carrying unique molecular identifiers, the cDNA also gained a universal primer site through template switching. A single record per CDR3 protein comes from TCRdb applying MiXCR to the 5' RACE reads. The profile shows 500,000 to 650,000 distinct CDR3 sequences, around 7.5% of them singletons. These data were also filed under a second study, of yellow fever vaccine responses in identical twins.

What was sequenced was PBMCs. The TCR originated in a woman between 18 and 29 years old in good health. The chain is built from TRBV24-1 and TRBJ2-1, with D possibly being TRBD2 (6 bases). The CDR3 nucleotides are TGTGCCACCAGTGGGGGCCCGGGAAGGGCGGGGAATGAGCAGTTCTTC. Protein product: CATSGGPGRAGNEQFF.